This T cell receptor (beta chain) comes out of a study of tissue T cells after allogeneic stem cell transplantation. The repertoire was sequenced with immunoSEQ multiplex PCR; TCRdb's copy has only in-frame clones and lacks some. The sample holds some 2,700 clones, under 65% seen once. V lost 4 bases to trimming and J lost 1 base; unmatched junction nucleotides: 3. The CDR3 spans 15 residues. Germline values: CDR1 KGHTA, CDR2 FRNEEI. Sample time point: mouse harvest day 7 after allogeneic transplant. Tail vein injection delivered 10^7 T-cell-depleted bone marrow cells and 10^6 splenic CD5+ T cells. Tissues came from B6→BALB/c major-mismatch GVHD mice at day 7 or 14. With respect to this clone: Antigen: not known. The gene symbols are mouse symbols. Coverage ceases 1 residue before the CDR3 finishes, and the germline J gene fills in the end.

Notes on the study in general: Anatomically similar tissues had similar TCR repertoires within each patient.

The gene calls are TRBV24 and TRBJ2-2, with 7 bases lining up with TRBD2. The receptor's source is a female BALB/c mouse given C57BL/6 T cells with graft-versus-host disease after an allogeneic hematopoietic cell transplant. Sequencing was carried out using spleen. The CDR3 spells CASSPGGGNTGQLYF. Incomplete CDR3 DNA: TGTGCCAGCAGTCCGGGGGGGGGAAACACCGGGCAGCTCTAC.